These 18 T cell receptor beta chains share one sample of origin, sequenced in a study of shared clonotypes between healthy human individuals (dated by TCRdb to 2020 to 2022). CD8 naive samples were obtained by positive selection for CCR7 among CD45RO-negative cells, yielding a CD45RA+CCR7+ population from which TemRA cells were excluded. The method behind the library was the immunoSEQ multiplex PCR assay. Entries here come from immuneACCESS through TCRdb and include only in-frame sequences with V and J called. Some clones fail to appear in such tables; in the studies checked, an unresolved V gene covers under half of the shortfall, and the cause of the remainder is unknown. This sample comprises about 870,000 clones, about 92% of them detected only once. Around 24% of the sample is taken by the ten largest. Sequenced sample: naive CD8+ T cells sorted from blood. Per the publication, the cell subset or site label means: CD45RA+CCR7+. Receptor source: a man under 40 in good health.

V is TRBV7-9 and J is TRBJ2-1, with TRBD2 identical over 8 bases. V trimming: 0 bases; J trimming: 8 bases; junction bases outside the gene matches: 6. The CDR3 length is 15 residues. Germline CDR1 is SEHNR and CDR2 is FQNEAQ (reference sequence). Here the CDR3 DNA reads TGTGCCAGCAGCTTAGCGGTAGCGGGATGGGATGAGCAGTTCTTC. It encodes CASSLAVAGWDEQFF.

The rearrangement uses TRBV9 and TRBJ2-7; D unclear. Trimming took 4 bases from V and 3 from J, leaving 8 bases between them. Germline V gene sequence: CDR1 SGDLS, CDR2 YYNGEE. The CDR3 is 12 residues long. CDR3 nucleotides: TGTGCCAGCAGCACATACGACTACGAGCAGTACTTC. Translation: CASSTYDYEQYF.

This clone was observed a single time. CDR3 loop: CASSPPGQTYEQYF. The CDR3 region has the DNA TGTGCCAGCAGCCCCCCGGGGCAAACCTACGAGCAGTACTTC. The chain links TRBV7-2 to TRBJ2-7; D is perhaps TRBD1 or TRBD2 (5 bases each). V gave up 5 bases and J gave up 2 bases, with 13 bases separating them. CDR1 and CDR2 (germline): SGHTA, FQGNSA. The CDR3 spans 14 residues.

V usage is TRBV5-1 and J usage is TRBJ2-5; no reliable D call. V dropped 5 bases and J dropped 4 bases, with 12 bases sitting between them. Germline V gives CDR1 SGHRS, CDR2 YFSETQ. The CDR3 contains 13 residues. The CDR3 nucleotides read TGCGCCAGCAGTTCTGGAATTGGAGAGACCCAGTACTTC. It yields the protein CASSSGIGETQYF. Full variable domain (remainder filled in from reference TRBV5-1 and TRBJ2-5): KAGVTQTPRYLIKTRGQQVTLSCSPISGHRSVSWYQQTPGQGLQFLFEYFSETQRNKGNFPGRFSGRQFSNSRSEMNVSTLELGDSALYLCASSSGIGETQYFGPGTRLLVL.

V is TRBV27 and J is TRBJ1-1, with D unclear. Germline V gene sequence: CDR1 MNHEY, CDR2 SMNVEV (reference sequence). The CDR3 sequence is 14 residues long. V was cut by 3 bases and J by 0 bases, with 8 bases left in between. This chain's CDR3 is CASSFKGLNTEAFF. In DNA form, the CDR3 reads TGTGCCAGCAGTTTTAAAGGGTTGAACACTGAAGCTTTCTTT.

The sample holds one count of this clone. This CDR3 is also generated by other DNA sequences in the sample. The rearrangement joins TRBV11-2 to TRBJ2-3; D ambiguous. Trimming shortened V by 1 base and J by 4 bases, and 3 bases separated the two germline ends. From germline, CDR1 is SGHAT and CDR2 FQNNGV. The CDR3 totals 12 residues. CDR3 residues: CASSLGPDTQYF. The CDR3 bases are TGTGCCAGCAGCTTAGGACCAGATACGCAGTATTTT.

For the CDR3, the DNA is TGTGCCAGCAGCCGGCGCTACGAGCAGTACTTC. As protein: CASSRRYEQYF. V usage is TRBV11-2 and J usage is TRBJ2-7; D gene ambiguous. The V end lost 5 bases, the J end lost 3 bases, and 5 bases lay between the germline ends. The CDR3 sequence is 11 residues long. CDR1 is SGHAT, CDR2 FQNNGV, per germline. The entire variable domain, with the rest obtained from reference TRBV11-2 and TRBJ2-7, is as follows: EAGVAQSPRYKIIEKRQSVAFWCNPISGHATLYWYQQILGQGPKLLIQFQNNGVVDDSQLPKDRFSAERLKGVDSTLKIQPAKLEDSAVYLCASSRRYEQYFGPGTRLTVT.

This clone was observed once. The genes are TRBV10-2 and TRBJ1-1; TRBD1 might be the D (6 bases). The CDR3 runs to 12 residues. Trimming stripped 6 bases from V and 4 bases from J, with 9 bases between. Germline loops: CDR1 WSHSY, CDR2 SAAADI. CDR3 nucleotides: TGCGCCAGCAGGGAAGGGGGCACTGAAGCTTTCTTT. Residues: CASREGGTEAFF.

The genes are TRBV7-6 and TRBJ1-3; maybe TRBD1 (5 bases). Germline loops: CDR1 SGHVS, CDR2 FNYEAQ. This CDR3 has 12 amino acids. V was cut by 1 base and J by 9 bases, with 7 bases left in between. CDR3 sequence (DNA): TGTGCCAGCAGCTTAGAGGGGTCCACCATATATTTT. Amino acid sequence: CASSLEGSTIYF.

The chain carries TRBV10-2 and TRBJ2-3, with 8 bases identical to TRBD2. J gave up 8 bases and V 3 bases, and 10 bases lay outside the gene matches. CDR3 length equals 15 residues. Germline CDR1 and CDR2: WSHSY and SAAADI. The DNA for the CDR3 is TGCGCCAGCAGTGAAGGAGCGGGAGCGTCTTCTACGCAGTATTTT. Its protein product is CASSEGAGASSTQYF.

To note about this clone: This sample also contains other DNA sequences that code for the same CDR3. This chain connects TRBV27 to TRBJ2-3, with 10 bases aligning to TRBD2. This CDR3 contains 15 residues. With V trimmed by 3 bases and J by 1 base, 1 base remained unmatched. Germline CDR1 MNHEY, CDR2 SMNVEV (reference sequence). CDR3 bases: TGTGCCAGCAGTTTGGGGACTAGCGGCACAGATACGCAGTATTTT. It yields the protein CASSLGTSGTDTQYF.

The CDR3 DNA follows: TGCAGCGTGAAAAACAGCGGTGGCTACACCTTC. Translated: CSVKNSGGYTF. This chain uses TRBV29-1 with TRBJ1-2, with no clear D. The CDR3 is 11 amino acids. Germline loops: CDR1 SQVTM, CDR2 ANQGSEA. V lost 6 bases and J 7 bases, leaving 12 bases between the germline ends.

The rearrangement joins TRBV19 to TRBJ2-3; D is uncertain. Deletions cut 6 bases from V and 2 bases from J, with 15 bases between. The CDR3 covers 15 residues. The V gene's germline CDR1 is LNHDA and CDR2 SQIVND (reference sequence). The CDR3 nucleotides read TGTGCCAGTAGCCCCGTTGTGGCCTTCACAGATACGCAGTATTTT. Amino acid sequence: CASSPVVAFTDTQYF.

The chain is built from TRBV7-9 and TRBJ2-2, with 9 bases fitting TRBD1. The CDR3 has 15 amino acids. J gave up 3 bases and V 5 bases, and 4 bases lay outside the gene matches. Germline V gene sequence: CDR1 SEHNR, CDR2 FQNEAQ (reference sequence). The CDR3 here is CASSGDREDTGELFF. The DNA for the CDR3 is TGTGCCAGCAGCGGGGACAGGGAGGACACCGGGGAGCTGTTTTTT.

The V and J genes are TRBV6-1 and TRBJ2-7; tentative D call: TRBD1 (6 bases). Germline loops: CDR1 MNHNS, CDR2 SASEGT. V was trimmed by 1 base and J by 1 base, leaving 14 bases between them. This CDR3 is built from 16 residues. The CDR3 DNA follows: TGTGCCAGCAGTGAAGGGACAGAGCTTTTATCCTACGAGCAGTACTTC. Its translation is CASSEGTELLSYEQYF.

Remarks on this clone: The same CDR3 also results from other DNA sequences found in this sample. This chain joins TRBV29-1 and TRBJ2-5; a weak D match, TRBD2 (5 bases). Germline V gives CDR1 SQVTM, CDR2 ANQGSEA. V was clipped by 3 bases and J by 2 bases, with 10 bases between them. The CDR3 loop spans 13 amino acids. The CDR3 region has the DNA TGCAGCGTTGACAGAGGGTTACAAGAGACCCAGTACTTC. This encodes CSVDRGLQETQYF.

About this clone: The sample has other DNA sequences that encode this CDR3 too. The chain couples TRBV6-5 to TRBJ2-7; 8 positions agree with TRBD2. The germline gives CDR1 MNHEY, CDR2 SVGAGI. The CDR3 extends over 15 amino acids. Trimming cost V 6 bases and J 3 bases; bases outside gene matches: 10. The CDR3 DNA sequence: TGTGCCAGCAGCCCCCCCTCGGGGGGGGGCTACGAGCAGTACTTC. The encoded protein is CASSPPSGGGYEQYF.

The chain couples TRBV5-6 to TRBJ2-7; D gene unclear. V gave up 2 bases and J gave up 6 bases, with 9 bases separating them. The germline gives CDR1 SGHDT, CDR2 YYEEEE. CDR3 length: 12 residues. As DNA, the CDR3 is TGTGCCAGCAGCTTAGGAGATGCCGAGCAGTACTTC. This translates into CASSLGDAEQYF.